In its sample, the clone carrying this TCR beta chain was seen a few times. Its matching antigen is unknown. The record originates from a study of response to subunit inactivated influenza vaccine. Notes on the study in general: Authors proposed each seasonal influenza vaccination draws in few new T cells.

MiXCR, applied by TCRdb to the RT-PCR reads, yields one record per CDR3 protein. This table has about 480,000 distinct CDR3 sequences, over 10% appearing once. CDR1 is DFQATT, CDR2 SNEGSKA, per germline (reference sequence). V lost 3 bases, J lost 4 bases, and 5 bases stayed unmatched. This CDR3 contains 14 residues. The sample in question was PBMCs from blood, obtained roughly 47 days after vaccination. This chain uses TRBV20-1 with TRBJ2-1, with 8 bases aligning to TRBD2. The clonotype comes from a man aged 50-60 years who received an inactivated influenza vaccine. The CDR3 region is CSASVGTRYNEQFF. The CDR3 coding sequence is TGCAGTGCTAGTGTGGGGACTAGGTACAATGAGCAGTTCTTC.